Shown below are 4 T cell receptor beta chains from a single sample sequenced in a study of CD8 T cells in ankylosing spondylitis. Findings and limits, study-wide: A TCR beta motif of 7 to 9 highly homologous variants seemed to mark ankylosing spondylitis blood.

The antigens these receptors bind are not known. TCRdb independently ran MiXCR on the 5' RACE reads; one entry per CDR3 protein. The sample includes 500,000 or so distinct CDR3 sequences, roughly 5.3% seen only once; the top ten take around 3.5%. The sample taken for sequencing was blood, either unsorted or a sorted T cell fraction (not recorded which). The source is a male donor with ankylosing spondylitis.

This clonotype was detected only a few times. The CDR3: CAWTATVGMETQYF. Here the CDR3 DNA reads TGTGCCTGGACCGCTACAGTGGGGATGGAGACCCAGTACTTC. V and J are TRBV30 and TRBJ2-5; D call uncertain. Germline V gene lookup returns CDR1 GTSNPN and CDR2 SVGIG (reference sequence). V shed 4 bases and J shed 5 bases, with 17 bases lying between them. The CDR3 totals 14 residues.

This clonotype was seen repeatedly, ten times or more. V gene TRBV20-1 combines with J gene TRBJ1-5, with a weak D call TRBD1 (5 bases). The germline V gene encodes CDR1 DFQATT and CDR2 SNEGSKA (reference sequence). The CDR3 spans 12 residues. With 6 bases removed from V and 15 bases from J, the gap between germline ends came to 21 bases. The CDR3 region has the DNA TGCAGTGCCAAAGGGACGGCCGACAGACGGCATTTT. Translated: CSAKGTADRRHF.

This clonotype was seen at least ten times. CDR3 loop: CASTAGNTDTQYF. The CDR3 DNA is TGTGCCAGCACAGCGGGGAACACAGATACGCAGTATTTT. The V and J genes are TRBV9 and TRBJ2-3; 7 positions match TRBD2. The CDR3 length is 13 residues. CDR1 is SGDLS and CDR2 is YYNGEE in the germline V gene. V dropped 6 bases and J dropped 2; count of bases not matched to a gene: 3.

This clonotype was detected many times. The chain carries TRBV18 and TRBJ2-5; 7 nucleotides agree with TRBD2. After removal of 3 bases from V and 9 bases from J, the junction contained 4 bases not matched to a gene. Germline-derived CDR1 and CDR2 are KGHSH and LQKENI. The CDR3 length is 12 residues. DNA of the CDR3: TGTGCCAGCTCACCGGCGGGGGAGGCCCAGTACTTC. Encoded protein: CASSPAGEAQYF.